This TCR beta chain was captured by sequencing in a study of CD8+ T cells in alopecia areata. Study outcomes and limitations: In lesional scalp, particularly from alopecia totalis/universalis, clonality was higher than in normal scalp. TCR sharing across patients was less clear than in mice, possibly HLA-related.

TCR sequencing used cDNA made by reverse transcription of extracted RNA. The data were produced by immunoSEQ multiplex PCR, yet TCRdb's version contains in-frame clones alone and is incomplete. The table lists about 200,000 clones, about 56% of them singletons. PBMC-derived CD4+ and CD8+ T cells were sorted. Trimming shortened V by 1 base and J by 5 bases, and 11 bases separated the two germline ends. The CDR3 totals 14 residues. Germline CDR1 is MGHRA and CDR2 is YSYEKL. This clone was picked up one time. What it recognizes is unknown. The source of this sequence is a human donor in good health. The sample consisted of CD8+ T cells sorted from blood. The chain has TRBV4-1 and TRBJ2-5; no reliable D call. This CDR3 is CASSQVISWETQYF. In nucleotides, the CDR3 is TGCGCCAGCAGCCAAGTAATTAGCTGGGAGACCCAGTACTTC.